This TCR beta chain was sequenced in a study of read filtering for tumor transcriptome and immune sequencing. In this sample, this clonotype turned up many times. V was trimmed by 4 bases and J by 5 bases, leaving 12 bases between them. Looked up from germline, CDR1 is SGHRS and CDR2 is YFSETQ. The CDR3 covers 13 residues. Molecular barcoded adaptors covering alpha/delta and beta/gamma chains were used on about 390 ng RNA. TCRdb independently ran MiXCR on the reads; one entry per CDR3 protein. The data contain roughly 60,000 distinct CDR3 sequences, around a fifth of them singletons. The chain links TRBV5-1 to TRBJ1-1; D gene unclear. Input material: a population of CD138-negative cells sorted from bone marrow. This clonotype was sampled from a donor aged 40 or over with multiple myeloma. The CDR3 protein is CASSIQMETEAFF. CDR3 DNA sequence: TGCGCCAGCAGCATTCAGATGGAGACTGAAGCTTTCTTT.